This T cell receptor beta chain is from a study of T cells after yellow fever vaccination (dated by TCRdb to the late 2010s). Regarding the study in general: The SMART-Seq v4 Ultra Low Input RNA kit was used to prepare libraries from fractions with low cell numbers. Two healthy male donors, one aged 18 to 30 and one aged 30 to 40 years, were included in the cohort. Bulk TCR alpha and beta repertoires were sequenced longitudinally to track T-cell clones before and after primary and booster YFV17D yellow fever vaccination. Blood was drawn at multiple timepoints before and after primary and secondary immunization, with bulk PBMC replicates and cell subsets isolated. General study outcomes and caveats: A small share of clonotypes was detected in both CD4 and CD8 compartments, with the overlap likely arising from convergent recombination. After the booster, most clones that had expanded after primary vaccination were detected again (about 95% of CD4 and around nine tenths of CD8), suggesting broad maintenance of memory. The secondary T-cell response was weaker than the primary response but faster, peaking on day 5 instead of day 15. Only a couple of donors were included in the study, so the extent to which the findings can be generalized is limited. Computational filtering was needed because FACS-sorted repertoires could contain abundant contaminating clonotypes from the bulk population.

The meaning of the sample's treatment or condition label: live attenuated yellow fever vaccine strain. Two biological replicates of bulk PBMCs were collected at each blood-draw timepoint. A standard Ficoll-Paque protocol was used to isolate PBMCs from peripheral blood. TriZol was used to extract RNA from bulk PBMCs, from CD4 and CD8 fractions, and from dextramer-positive and dextramer-negative fractions. TCR cDNA was synthesized by 5'RACE template switching, which introduced a universal primer site and unique molecular identifiers. cDNA synthesis was primed from both the TCR alpha and TCR beta constant segments. Library amplification involved two PCR steps, and the second step added sample barcodes and sequencing adapters. Sequencing of the libraries was done on either Illumina HiSeq 2500 (2x100 bp) or NovaSeq (2x150 bp). In the source study's methods: MIGEC handled demultiplexing of reads and collapsing into UMI consensus sequences, while MiXCR performed V(D)J alignment. Vaccine-responding clonotypes were defined with edgeR using replicate PBMC samples, requiring FDR below 0.01 and a log2 fold change above 5 up to day 15. CD4 or CD8 identity was assigned to each bulk clonotype according to whether the clonotype was present at higher abundance in the sequenced CD4 repertoire or the sequenced CD8 repertoire. The public reads were run again by TCRdb, first through fastp at Q25 and then through MiXCR, and only productive beta chains were kept. Rows merge per CDR3 protein into single entries with the most common DNA and genes. TCRdb assigned the V and J calls; the authors' analysis was not used. The sample has a few hundred thousand distinct CDR3 sequences on record, around 6.8% of them singletons. Over 15% of the sample is held by the ten biggest clonotypes.

From a lookup of the germline V gene (reference sequence), CDR1 and CDR2 are SEHNR and FQNEAQ. From V the trimming removes 0 bases and from J it removes 9 bases, while the gene matches leave 12 bases of the junction unaccounted for. Inclusive of the bounding cysteine and phenylalanine, the CDR3 is 17 residues long. Only the CDR3 portion is preserved as DNA: 51 bases, with reading frame beginning at the first base. This clonotype was recorded at least ten times. Its target antigen remains unknown. No qualities accompany the bases; no much larger clone lies one base away. This material consisted of PBMCs, taken more than 40 days after the first yellow fever vaccination. Here the chain combines TRBV7-9 and TRBJ2-1, with 9 central nucleotides matching TRBD2. This TCR was sampled from a man aged 18-30 years who received the YFV17D yellow fever vaccine. In nucleotides, the sequence is TGTGCCAGCAGCTTAGCCCCCGGCGGGGGGGCCCCAGTTGAGCAGTTCTTC. This gives the protein CASSLAPGGGAPVEQFF. Extended through the reference TRBV7-9 and TRBJ2-1 proteins, this CDR3 yields the full variable domain: DTGVSQNPRHKITKRGQNVTFRCDPISEHNRLYWYRQTLGQGPEFLTYFQNEAQLEKSRLLSDRFSAERPKGSFSTLEIQRTEQGDSAMYLCASSLAPGGGAPVEQFFGPGTRLTVL.